Detailed here is one T cell receptor (beta chain). Its antigen remains unidentified. TCRdb independently ran MiXCR on the 5' RACE reads; one entry per CDR3 protein. This sample has roughly 770,000 distinct CDR3 sequences, with about 20% found just once. The data were obtained in a study of identical twins. Whole-study results and caveats: Potential partial confounding of zero-insertion analyses by invariant MAIT and iNKT cells was noted. High-abundance cord blood beta clonotypes had fewer insertions; memory repertoires showed none.

CDR1 is SEHNR and CDR2 is FQNEAQ in the germline V gene (reference sequence). Trimming took 5 bases from V and 0 from J, leaving 15 bases between them. The CDR3 is made up of 16 amino acids. These sequences were also reported in another study, on T cells expressing NK-cell markers. As reported in that work: Among the eight sequenced donors, seven tested HCMV-seropositive and one tested seronegative. A few of the donors also had these clonotypes leading their CD3+CD56-NKG2C+ fraction.

This receptor was identified in a woman younger than 30 in good health. The J gene is TRBJ2-3, the V gene TRBV7-9; D gene uncertain. Specimen: PBMCs. The CDR3 nucleotides read TGTGCCAGCAGCCTCACCTCGGGCCCTAGCACAGATACGCAGTATTTT. Protein sequence: CASSLTSGPSTDTQYF.